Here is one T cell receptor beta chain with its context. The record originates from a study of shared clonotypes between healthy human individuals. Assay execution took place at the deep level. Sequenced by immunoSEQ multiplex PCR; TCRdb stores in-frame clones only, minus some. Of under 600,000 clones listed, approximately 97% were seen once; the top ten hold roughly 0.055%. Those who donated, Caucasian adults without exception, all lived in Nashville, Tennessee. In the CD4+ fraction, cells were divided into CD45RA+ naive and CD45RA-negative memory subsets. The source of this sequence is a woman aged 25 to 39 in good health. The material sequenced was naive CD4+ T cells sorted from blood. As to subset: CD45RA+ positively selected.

The CDR3 DNA reads as TGTGCCAGCAGCCCCGGGGACAGGTCCGTCCATGAGCAGTTCTTC. Amino acids: CASSPGDRSVHEQFF. The genes are TRBV6-6 and TRBJ2-1; 8 positions agree with TRBD1. There are 15 residues in the CDR3. V lost 6 bases, J lost 8 bases, and 12 bases stayed unmatched. CDR1 and CDR2 (germline): MNHNY, SVGAGI (reference sequence).